This T cell receptor (beta chain) was retrieved from a study of T cells in Graves' hyperthyroidism and ophthalmopathy. The CDR3 totals 14 residues. CDR1 SQVTM and CDR2 ANQGSEA come from the germline V gene. Trimming stripped 6 bases from V and 15 bases from J, with 27 bases between. General study points: With a median lead of about 6.9 months before onset, the model predicted ophthalmopathy. A model of 13 V-J features distinguished ophthalmopathy from stable hyperthyroidism.

TCR beta CDR3 region amplification was performed from RNA transcripts. Initially, a first-round RT-PCR of the TCR CDR3 employed the HTBI primer set. Each CDR3 protein is one row after TCRdb ran MiXCR on the multiplex PCR reads. This table has 200,000 to 250,000 distinct CDR3 sequences, roughly 18% appearing once. Patients showing uncontrolled infection, other autoimmune disease, pregnancy or lactation were ineligible. Used for diagnoses were clinical symptoms, serum thyroxine and TRAb, thyroid ultrasound and orbital computed tomography. As concerns this clonotype: Its target is unknown.

The rearrangement links TRBV29-1 to TRBJ2-4, with D possibly called TRBD1 or TRBD2 (5 bases each). Sequences were obtained from blood. The origin of this receptor is a man between 45 and 60 years old with Graves' hyperthyroidism. The CDR3 sequence is CSVGEGFGVSPRYF. The CDR3 coding sequence is TGCAGCGTAGGAGAGGGGTTTGGGGTCTCCCCTCGGTACTTC.